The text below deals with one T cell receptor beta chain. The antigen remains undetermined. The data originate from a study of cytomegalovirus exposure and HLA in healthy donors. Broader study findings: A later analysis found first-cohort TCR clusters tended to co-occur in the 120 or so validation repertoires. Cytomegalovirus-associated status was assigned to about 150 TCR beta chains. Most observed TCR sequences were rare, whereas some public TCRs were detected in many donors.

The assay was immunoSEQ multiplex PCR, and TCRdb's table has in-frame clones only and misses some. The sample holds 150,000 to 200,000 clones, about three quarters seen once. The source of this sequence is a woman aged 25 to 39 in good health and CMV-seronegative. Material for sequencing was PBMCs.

CDR3 in DNA: TGCGCCAGCAGCTTGACTAGCGGGAGCACCGGGGAGCTGTTTTTT. Its protein is CASSLTSGSTGELFF. This sequence joins TRBV5-1 and TRBJ2-2; the match to TRBD2 covers 11 bases. With 1 base clipped from V and 4 bases from J, the junction kept 0 bases outside the gene matches. The germline V gene has CDR1 SGHRS and CDR2 YFSETQ. This CDR3 spans 15 amino acids.